These 9 T cell receptor beta chains originate from one sample sequenced in a study of PD-1 blockade in classical Hodgkin lymphoma. Time point denoted: cycle 4 day 1 (C4D1), after about 6 weeks of nivolumab. Every patient was affected by relapse after autologous stem cell transplantation, while exposure to brentuximab vedotin was not uniform. Produced via immunoSEQ multiplex PCR; TCRdb's table is partial and in-frame only. The table has tens of thousands of clones, 70% to 90% seen once. Specimen: peripheral blood mononuclear cells (PBMCs), collected before the fourth cycle of nivolumab. The receptors were sampled from a human donor with classical Hodgkin lymphoma.

This chain uses TRBV6-1 with TRBJ2-3, with TRBD2 identical over 9 bases. V was pared by 6 bases and J by 2 bases, with 3 bases of the junction left unmatched. The CDR3 has 14 residues. Germline CDR1 and CDR2: MNHNS and SASEGT. The CDR3 loop reads CASRVAGVTDTQYF. CDR3 sequence (DNA): TGTGCCAGCAGAGTAGCGGGGGTCACAGATACGCAGTATTTT.

This chain uses TRBV9 with TRBJ1-4; 7 nucleotides agree with TRBD1. Germline V lookup: CDR1 SGDLS, CDR2 YYNGEE. This CDR3 contains 15 residues. The J segment lost 1 base and the V segment lost 3 bases, leaving 3 bases of the junction unmatched. The CDR3 protein is CASSGGQETNEKLFF. The CDR3 DNA follows: TGTGCCAGCAGCGGAGGACAGGAAACTAATGAAAAACTGTTTTTT.

The chain has TRBV28 and TRBJ1-5; D call uncertain. Trimming took 5 bases from V and 2 from J, leaving 10 bases between them. The germline gives CDR1 MDHEN, CDR2 SYDVKM. The length of the CDR3 is 14 residues. The CDR3 DNA reads TGTGCCAGCAGTGTAAGGAGGGGCAATCAGCCCCAGCATTTT. It specifies CASSVRRGNQPQHF.

The V gene is TRBV4-1, the J gene TRBJ2-7, with D perhaps TRBD2 (6 bases). The length of the CDR3 is 14 residues. Germline loops: CDR1 MGHRA, CDR2 YSYEKL. Trimming took 5 bases from V and 4 from J, leaving 15 bases between them. The CDR3 protein is CASSVPGLSYEQYF. The CDR3 DNA follows: TGCGCCAGCAGCGTCCCGGGACTCTCGTACGAGCAGTACTTC.

This chain joins TRBV4-1 and TRBJ1-1, with TRBD1 identical over 8 bases. The germline CDR1 and CDR2 sequences are MGHRA and YSYEKL. The CDR3 consists of 13 residues. With 2 bases clipped from V and 7 bases from J, the junction kept 3 bases outside the gene matches. In DNA, the CDR3 is TGCGCCAGCAGCCAACATACAGGGGGTGAAGCTTTCTTT. This gives the protein CASSQHTGGEAFF.

The rearrangement joins TRBV29-1 to TRBJ1-4, with D possibly being TRBD1 (5 bases). The CDR3 runs to 14 residues. V lost 4 bases to trimming and J lost 4 bases, with 13 bases between them. Germline V gene sequence: CDR1 SQVTM, CDR2 ANQGSEA. The CDR3 is CSVVPRAGNEKLFF. The CDR3 bases are TGCAGCGTTGTCCCCAGGGCGGGTAATGAAAAACTGTTTTTT.

The chain employs TRBV5-1 and TRBJ1-3, with D tentatively TRBD1 (5 bases). The V and J ends lost 1 base and 2 bases respectively, with 13 bases between them. Germline assignment: CDR1 SGHRS and CDR2 YFSETQ. The CDR3 runs to 16 residues. For the CDR3, the DNA is TGCGCCAGCAGCTTGATCCCGGCGGGGGCTGGAAACACCATATATTTT. Translating gives CASSLIPAGAGNTIYF.

CDR3 sequence reads: CAIFPHSGANVLTF. CDR3 nucleotides: TGTGCCATCTTCCCCCACTCTGGGGCCAACGTCCTGACTTTC. The V and J genes are TRBV6-1 and TRBJ2-6; no reliable D call. The V gene lost 10 bases and the J gene lost 0 bases, with 10 bases spanning the gap. Per germline, CDR1 MNHNS and CDR2 SASEGT. This CDR3 has 14 residues.

J is TRBJ1-3 and V is TRBV14, with TRBD1 as a possible D gene (6 bases). CDR1 and CDR2 (germline): SGHDN, FVKESK. V lost 4 bases and J 14 bases, leaving 21 bases between the germline ends. The CDR3 runs 14 residues. The DNA of the CDR3 is TGTGCCAGCAGCCCCCTGGGGGCTCCGGAGCCCCTATATTTT. Translated, it gives CASSPLGAPEPLYF.